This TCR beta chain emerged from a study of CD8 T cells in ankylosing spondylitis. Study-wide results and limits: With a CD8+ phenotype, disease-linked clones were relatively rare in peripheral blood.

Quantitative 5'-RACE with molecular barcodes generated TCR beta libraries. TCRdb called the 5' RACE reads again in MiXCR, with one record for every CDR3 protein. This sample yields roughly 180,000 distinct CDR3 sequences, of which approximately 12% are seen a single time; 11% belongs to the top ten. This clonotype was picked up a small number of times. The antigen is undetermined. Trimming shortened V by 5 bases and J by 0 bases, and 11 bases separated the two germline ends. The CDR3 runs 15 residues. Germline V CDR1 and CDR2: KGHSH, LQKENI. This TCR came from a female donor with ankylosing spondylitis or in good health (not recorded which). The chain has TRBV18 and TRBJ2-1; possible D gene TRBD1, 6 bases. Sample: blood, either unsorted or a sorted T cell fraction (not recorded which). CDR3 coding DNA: TGTGCCAGCTCAACTGGGGGCAGCTCCTACAATGAGCAGTTCTTC. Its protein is CASSTGGSSYNEQFF.